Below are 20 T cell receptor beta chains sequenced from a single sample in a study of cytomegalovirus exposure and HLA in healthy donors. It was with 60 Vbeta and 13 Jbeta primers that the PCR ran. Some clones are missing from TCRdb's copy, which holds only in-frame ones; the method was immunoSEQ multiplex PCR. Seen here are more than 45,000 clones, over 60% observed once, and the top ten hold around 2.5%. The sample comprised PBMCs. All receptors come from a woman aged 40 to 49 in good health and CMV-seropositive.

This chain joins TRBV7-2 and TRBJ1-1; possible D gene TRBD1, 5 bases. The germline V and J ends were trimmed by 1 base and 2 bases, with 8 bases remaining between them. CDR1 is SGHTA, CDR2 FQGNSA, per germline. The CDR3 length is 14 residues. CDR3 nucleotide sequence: TGTGCCAGCAGCTTAGTAGGGGTTAACACTGAAGCTTTCTTT. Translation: CASSLVGVNTEAFF.

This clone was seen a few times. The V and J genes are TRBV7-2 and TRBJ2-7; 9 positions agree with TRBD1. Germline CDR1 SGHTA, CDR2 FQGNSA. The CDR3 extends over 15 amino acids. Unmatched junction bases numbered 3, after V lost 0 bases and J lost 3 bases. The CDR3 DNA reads TGTGCCAGCAGCTTAGCGGGGACAGGGCTCTACGAGCAGTACTTC. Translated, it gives CASSLAGTGLYEQYF.

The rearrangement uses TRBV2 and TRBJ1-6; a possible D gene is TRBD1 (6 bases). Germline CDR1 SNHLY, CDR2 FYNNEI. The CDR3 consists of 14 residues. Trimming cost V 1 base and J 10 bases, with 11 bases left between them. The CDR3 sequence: CASSEGGRRSPLHF. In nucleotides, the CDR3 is TGTGCCAGCAGTGAAGGGGGGCGAAGGTCACCCCTCCACTTT.

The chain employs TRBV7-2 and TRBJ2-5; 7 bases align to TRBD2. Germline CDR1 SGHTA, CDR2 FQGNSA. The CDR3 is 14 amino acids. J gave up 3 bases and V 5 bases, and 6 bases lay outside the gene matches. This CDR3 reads CASSPSLAEETQYF. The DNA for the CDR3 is TGTGCCAGCAGCCCTTCCCTAGCGGAAGAGACCCAGTACTTC.

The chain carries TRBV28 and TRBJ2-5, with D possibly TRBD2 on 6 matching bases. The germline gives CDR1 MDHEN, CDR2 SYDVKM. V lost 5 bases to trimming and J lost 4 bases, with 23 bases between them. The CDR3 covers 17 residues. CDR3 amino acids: CASSSLTAGPVGETQYF. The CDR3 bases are TGTGCCAGCAGTAGCCTAACGGCGGGGCCGGTCGGAGAGACCCAGTACTTC. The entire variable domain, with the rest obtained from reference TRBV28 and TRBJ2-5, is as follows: DVKVTQSSRYLVKRTGEKVFLECVQDMDHENMFWYRQDPGLGLRLIYFSYDVKMKEKGDIPEGYSVSREKKERFSLILESASTNQTSMYLCASSSLTAGPVGETQYFGPGTRLLVL.

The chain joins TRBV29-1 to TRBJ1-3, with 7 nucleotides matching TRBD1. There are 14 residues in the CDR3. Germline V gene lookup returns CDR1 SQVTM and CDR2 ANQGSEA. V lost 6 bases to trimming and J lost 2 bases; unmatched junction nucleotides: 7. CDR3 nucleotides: TGCAGCGTCGATTCGACAGGGCCTGGAAACACCATATATTTT. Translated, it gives CSVDSTGPGNTIYF.

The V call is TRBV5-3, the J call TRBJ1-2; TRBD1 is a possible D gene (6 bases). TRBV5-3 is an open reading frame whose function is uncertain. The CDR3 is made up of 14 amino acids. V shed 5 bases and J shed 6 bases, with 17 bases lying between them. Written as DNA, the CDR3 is TGTGCCAGAAGGACGACAGGTAAGGGCCATGGCTACACCTTC. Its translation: CARRTTGKGHGYTF.

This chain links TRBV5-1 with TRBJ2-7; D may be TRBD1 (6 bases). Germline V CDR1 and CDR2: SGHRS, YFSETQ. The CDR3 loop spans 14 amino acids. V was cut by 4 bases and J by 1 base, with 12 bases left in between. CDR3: CASSPRTESYEQYF. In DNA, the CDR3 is TGCGCCAGCAGCCCCCGGACAGAGTCCTACGAGCAGTACTTC.

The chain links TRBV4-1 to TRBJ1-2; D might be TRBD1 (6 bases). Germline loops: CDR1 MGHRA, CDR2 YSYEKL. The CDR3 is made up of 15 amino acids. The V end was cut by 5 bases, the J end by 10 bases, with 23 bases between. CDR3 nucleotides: TGCGCCAGCAGCTCCTCCGAACACTCCGGGACATACTACACCTTC. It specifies CASSSSEHSGTYYTF.

The CDR3, as DNA: TGCGCCAGCAGCCAAGGAGTGAACACTGAAGCTTTCTTT. It is translated as CASSQGVNTEAFF. This rearrangement joins TRBV5-1 to TRBJ1-1; D uncertain. The V end lost 4 bases, the J end lost 0 bases, and 7 bases lay between the germline ends. The length of the CDR3 is 13 residues. Germline CDR1 SGHRS, CDR2 YFSETQ.

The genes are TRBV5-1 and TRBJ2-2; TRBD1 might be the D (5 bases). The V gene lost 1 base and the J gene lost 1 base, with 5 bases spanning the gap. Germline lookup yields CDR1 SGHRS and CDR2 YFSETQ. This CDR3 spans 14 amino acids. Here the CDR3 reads CASSLQGNTGELFF. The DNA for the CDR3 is TGCGCCAGCAGCTTGCAGGGGAACACCGGGGAGCTGTTTTTT.

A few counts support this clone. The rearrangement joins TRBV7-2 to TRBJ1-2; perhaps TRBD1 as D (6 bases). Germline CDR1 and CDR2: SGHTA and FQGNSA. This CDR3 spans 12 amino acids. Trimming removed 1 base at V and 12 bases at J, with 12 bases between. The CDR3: CASSLGGGTDTF. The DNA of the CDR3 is TGTGCCAGCAGCTTAGGGGGGGGCACGGACACCTTC.

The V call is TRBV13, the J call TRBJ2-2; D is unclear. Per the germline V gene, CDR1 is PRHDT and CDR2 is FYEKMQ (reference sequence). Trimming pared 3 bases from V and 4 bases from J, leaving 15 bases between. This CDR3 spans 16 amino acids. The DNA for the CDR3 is TGTGCCAGCAGCTTCAACCCCCCGGGTCTCACCGGGGAGCTGTTTTTT. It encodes CASSFNPPGLTGELFF. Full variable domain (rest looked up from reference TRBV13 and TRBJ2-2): AAGVIQSPRHLIKEKRETATLKCYPIPRHDTVYWYQQGPGQDPQFLISFYEKMQSDKGSIPDRFSAQQFSDYHSELNMSSLELGDSALYFCASSFNPPGLTGELFFGEGSRLTVL.

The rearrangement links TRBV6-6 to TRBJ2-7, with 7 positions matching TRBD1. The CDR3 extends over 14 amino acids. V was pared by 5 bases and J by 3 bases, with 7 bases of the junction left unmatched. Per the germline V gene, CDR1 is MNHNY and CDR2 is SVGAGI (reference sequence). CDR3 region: CASSTRTGIYEQYF. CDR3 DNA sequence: TGTGCCAGCAGTACCCGGACAGGCATCTACGAGCAGTACTTC.

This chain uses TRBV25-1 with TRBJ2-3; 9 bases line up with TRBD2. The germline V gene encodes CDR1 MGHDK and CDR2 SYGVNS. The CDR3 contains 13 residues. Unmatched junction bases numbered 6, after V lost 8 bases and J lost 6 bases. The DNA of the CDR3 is TGTGCCAGCCTCAGCGGGGGGTCGGATACGCAGTATTTT. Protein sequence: CASLSGGSDTQYF.

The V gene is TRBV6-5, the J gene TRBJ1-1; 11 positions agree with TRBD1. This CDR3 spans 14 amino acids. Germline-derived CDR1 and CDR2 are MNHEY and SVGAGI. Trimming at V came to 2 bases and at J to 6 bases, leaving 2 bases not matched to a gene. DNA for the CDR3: TGTGCCAGCAGTTACGGGACAGGGGGACCTGAAGCTTTCTTT. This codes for CASSYGTGGPEAFF.

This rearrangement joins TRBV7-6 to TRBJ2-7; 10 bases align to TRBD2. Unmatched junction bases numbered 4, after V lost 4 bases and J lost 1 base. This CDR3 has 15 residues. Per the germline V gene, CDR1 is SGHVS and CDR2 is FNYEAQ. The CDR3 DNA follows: TGTGCCAGCAGCTCGAGCGGGGGGGCGTCCTACGAGCAGTACTTC. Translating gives CASSSSGGASYEQYF.

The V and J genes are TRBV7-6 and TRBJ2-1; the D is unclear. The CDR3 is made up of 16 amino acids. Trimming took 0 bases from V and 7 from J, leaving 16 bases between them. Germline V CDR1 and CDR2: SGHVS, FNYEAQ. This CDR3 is CASSLAAQSTANEQFF. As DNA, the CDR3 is TGTGCCAGCAGCTTAGCGGCTCAGTCGACTGCAAATGAGCAGTTCTTC.

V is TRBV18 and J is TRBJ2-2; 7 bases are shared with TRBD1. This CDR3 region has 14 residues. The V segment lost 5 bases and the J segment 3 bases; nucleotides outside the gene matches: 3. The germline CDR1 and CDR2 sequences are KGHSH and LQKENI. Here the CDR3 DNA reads TGTGCCAGCTCAAGAACAGGGGACACCGGGGAGCTGTTTTTT. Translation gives CASSRTGDTGELFF.

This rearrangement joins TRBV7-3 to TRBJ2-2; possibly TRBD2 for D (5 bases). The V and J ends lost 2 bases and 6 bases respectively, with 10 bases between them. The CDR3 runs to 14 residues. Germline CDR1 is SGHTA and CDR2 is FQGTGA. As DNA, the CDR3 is TGTGCCAGCAGCTTAGTCGGGGAAGCCGGGGAGCTGTTTTTT. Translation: CASSLVGEAGELFF. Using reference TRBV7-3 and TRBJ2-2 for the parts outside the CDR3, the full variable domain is GAGVSQTPSNKVTEKGKYVELRCDPISGHTALYWYRQSLGQGPEFLIYFQGTGAADDSGLPNDRFFAVRPEGSVSTLKIQRTERGDSAVYLCASSLVGEAGELFFGEGSRLTVL.